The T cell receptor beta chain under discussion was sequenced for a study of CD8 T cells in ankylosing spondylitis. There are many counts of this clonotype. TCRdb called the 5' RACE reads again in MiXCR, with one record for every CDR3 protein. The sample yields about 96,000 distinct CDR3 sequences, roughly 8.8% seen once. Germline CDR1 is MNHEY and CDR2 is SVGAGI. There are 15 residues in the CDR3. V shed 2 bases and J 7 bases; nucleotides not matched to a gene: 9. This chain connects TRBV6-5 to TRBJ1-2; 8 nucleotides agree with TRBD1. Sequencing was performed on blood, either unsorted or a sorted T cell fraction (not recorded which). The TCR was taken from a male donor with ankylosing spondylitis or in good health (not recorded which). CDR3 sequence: CASSYDGGTGIGYTF. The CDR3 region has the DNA TGTGCCAGCAGTTACGACGGTGGGACAGGAATTGGCTACACCTTC.